A selection of T cell receptor beta chains follows, all from one sample in a study of PD-1 blockade in classical Hodgkin lymphoma. Measured with immunoSEQ multiplex PCR; TCRdb has only the in-frame clones, and not every one. The data show 15,000 to 20,000 clones, with roughly four fifths seen just once and around 2.3% held by the top ten. This specimen consisted of CD4+ T cells from blood, obtained before the fourth cycle of nivolumab. The source is a human donor with classical Hodgkin lymphoma. The conserved cysteine and the conserved F or W are not part of the CDR3 here. Each record gives: J gene, V gene, CDR3 protein.

TRBJ2-3 | TRBV10-3 | AIRDIRTDTQY
TRBJ1-4 | TRBV11-2 | ASSSGYINEKLF
TRBJ2-2 | TRBV6-5 | ASSQSGNTGELF
TRBJ1-2 | TRBV2 | ASSEGQGNYGYT
TRBJ2-3 | TRBV19 | ASSTPGQGTNTDTQY
TRBJ2-5 | TRBV5-4 | ASSFSTRSQETQY
TRBJ2-1 | TRBV2 | ASDEGAYLEQF
TRBJ1-2 | TRBV2 | ASSATGQGWYGYT
TRBJ1-6 | TRBV30 | AWSSDNSPLH
TRBJ1-2 | TRBV28 | ASSLTGSLYGYT
TRBJ2-3 | TRBV10-2 | ASSHERLAGGTDTQY
TRBJ1-1 | TRBV28 | ASSAGGLLTEAF
TRBJ1-1 | TRBV5-4 | ASRPLLSNTEAF
TRBJ2-1 | TRBV9 | ASSVGGLEQF
TRBJ2-6 | TRBV10-3 | AISGASGGYSGANVLT
TRBJ2-1 | TRBV4-1 | ASSHTSSAGGSYNEQF